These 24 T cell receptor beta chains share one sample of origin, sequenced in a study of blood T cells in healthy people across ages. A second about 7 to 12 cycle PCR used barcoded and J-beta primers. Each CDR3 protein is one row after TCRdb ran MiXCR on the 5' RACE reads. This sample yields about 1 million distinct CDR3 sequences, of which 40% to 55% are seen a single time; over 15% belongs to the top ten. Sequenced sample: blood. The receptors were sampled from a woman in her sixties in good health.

In DNA, the CDR3 is TGTGCCAGCGGTTCCGGGGTGACAGGGGGCTACGAGCAGTACTTC. It yields the protein CASGSGVTGGYEQYF. The rearrangement links TRBV28 to TRBJ2-4; 9 nucleotides line up with TRBD1. The better agreement between TRBJ2-7 and the DNA end casts doubt on the J call. The CDR3 is 15 amino acids. Germline V CDR1 and CDR2: MDHEN, SYDVKM.

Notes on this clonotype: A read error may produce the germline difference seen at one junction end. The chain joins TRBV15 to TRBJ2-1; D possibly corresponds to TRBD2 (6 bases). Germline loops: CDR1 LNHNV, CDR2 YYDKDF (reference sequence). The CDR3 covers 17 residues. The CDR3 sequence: CVTSRDPTRVDYNEQFF. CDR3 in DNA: TGTGTCACCAGCAGAGATCCGACTAGGGTGGATTACAATGAGCAGTTCTTC.

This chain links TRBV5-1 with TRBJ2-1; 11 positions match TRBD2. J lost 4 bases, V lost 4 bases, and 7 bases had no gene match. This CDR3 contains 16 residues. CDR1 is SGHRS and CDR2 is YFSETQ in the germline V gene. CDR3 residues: CASSTPPSGGYNEQFF. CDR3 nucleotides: TGCGCCAGCAGCACTCCCCCTAGCGGGGGGTACAATGAGCAGTTCTTC. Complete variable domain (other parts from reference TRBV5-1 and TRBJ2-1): KAGVTQTPRYLIKTRGQQVTLSCSPISGHRSVSWYQQTPGQGLQFLFEYFSETQRNKGNFPGRFSGRQFSNSRSEMNVSTLELGDSALYLCASSTPPSGGYNEQFFGPGTRLTVL.

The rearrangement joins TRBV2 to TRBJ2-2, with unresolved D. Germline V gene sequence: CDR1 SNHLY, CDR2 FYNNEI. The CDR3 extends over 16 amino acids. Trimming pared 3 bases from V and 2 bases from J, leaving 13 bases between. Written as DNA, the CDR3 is TGTGCCAGCAGTGAGCGAAGTACCGGCAACACCGGGGAGCTGTTTTTT. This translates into CASSERSTGNTGELFF.

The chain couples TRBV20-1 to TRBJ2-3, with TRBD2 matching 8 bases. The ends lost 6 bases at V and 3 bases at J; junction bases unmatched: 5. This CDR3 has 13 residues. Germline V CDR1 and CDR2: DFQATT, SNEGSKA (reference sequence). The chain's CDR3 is CSAGGERTDTQYF. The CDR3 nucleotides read TGCAGTGCCGGGGGGGAGAGAACAGATACGCAGTATTTT.

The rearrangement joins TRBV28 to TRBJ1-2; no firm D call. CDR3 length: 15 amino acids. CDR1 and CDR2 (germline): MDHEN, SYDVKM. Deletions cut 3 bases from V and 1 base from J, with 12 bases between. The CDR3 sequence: CASSLVPELNYGYTF. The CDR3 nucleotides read TGTGCCAGCAGTTTGGTACCGGAACTTAACTATGGCTACACCTTC.

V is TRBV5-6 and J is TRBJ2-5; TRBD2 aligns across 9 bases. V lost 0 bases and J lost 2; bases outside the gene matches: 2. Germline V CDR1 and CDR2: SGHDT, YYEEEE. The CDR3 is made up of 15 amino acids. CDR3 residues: CASSLVLAGQETQYF. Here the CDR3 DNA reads TGTGCCAGCAGCTTGGTTCTAGCGGGACAAGAGACCCAGTACTTC.

CDR3 in DNA: TGTGCCAGCAGTTTTCAAAACTACGAGCAGTACTTC. Translating it yields CASSFQNYEQYF. The rearrangement links TRBV28 to TRBJ2-4; D ambiguous. The DNA end is more similar to TRBJ2-7, so the J call may be wrong. The length of the CDR3 is 12 residues. Germline CDR1 reads MDHEN; CDR2 reads SYDVKM.

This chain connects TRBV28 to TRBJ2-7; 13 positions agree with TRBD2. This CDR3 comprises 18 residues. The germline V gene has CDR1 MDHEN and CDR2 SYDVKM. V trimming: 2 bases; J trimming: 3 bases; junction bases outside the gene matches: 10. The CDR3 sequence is CASSLMPGLAGEVYEQYF. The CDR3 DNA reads TGTGCCAGCAGTTTAATGCCCGGACTAGCGGGAGAGGTCTACGAGCAGTACTTC.

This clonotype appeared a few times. CDR3 sequence reads: CASSLGGIGEQYF. The CDR3 DNA follows: TGTGCCAGCAGTTTGGGAGGGATCGGGGAGCAGTACTTC. V and J are TRBV27 and TRBJ2-4; 7 bases are a match to TRBD2. This CDR3 region has 13 residues. J lost 13 bases, V lost 3 bases, and 9 bases had no gene match. The germline CDR1 and CDR2 sequences are MNHEY and SMNVEV (reference sequence).

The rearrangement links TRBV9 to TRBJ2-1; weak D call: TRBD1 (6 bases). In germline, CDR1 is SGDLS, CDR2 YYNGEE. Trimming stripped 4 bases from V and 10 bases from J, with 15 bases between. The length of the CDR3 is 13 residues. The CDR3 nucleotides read TGTGCCAGCAGCCGTTCACAGGGTTGGGAGCAGTTCTTC. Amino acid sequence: CASSRSQGWEQFF. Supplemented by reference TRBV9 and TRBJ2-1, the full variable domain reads DSGVTQTPKHLITATGQRVTLRCSPRSGDLSVYWYQQSLDQGLQFLIQYYNGEERAKGNILERFSAQQFPDLHSELNLSSLELGDSALYFCASSRSQGWEQFFGPGTRLTVL.

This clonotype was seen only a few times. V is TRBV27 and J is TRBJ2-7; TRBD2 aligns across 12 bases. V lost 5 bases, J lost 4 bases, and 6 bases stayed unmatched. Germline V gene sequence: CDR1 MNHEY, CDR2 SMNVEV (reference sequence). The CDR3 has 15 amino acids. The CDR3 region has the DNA TGTGCCAGCAGTGCGCGACTAGCGGGAGTGTACGAGCAGTACTTC. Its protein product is CASSARLAGVYEQYF.

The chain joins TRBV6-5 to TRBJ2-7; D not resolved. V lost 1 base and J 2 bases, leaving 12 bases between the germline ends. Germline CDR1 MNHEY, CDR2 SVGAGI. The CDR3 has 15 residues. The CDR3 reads CASSYFEPGPYEQYF. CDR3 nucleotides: TGTGCCAGCAGTTACTTTGAGCCGGGCCCCTACGAGCAGTACTTC.

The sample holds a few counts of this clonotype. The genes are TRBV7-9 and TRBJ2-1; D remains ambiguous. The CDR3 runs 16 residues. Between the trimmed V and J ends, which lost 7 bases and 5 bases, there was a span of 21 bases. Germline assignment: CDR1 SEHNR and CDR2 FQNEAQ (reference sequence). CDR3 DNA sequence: TGTGCCAGCACCCATTACTTACCCCCTAGTCACAATGAGCAGTTCTTC. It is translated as CASTHYLPPSHNEQFF.

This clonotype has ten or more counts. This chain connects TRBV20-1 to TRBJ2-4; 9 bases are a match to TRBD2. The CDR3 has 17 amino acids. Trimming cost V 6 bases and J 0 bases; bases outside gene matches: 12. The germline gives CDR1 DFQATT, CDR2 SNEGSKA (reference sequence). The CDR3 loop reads CSATPGSGSIAKNIQYF. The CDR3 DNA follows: TGCAGTGCCACCCCAGGTAGCGGGAGTATAGCCAAAAACATTCAGTACTTC.

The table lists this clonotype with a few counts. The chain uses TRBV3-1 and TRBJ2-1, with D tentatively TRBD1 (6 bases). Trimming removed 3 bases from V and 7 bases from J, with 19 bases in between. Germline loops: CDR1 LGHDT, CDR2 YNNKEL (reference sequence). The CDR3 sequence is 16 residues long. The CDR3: CASSQGRRGGKNEQFF. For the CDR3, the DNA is TGTGCCAGCAGCCAGGGACGAAGAGGGGGAAAGAATGAGCAGTTCTTC.

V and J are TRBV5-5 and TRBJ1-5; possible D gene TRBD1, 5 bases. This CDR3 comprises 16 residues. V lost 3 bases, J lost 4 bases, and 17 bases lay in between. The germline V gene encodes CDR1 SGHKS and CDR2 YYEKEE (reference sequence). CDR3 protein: CASSSVAGGSNQPQHF. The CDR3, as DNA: TGTGCCAGCAGCTCCGTCGCCGGGGGGAGTAATCAGCCCCAGCATTTT.

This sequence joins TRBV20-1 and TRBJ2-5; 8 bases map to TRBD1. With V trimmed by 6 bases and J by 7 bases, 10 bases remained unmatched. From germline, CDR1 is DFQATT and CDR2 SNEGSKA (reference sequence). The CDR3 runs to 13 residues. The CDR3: CSAGDRGLGTQYF. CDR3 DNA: TGCAGTGCGGGCGACAGGGGTTTAGGGACCCAGTACTTC.

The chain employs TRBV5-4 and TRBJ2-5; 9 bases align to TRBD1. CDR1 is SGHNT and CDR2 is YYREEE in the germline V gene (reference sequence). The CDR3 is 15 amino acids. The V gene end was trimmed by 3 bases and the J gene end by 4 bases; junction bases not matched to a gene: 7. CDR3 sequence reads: CASSSTQGAGETQYF. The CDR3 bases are TGTGCCAGCAGCTCAACACAGGGGGCGGGAGAGACCCAGTACTTC.

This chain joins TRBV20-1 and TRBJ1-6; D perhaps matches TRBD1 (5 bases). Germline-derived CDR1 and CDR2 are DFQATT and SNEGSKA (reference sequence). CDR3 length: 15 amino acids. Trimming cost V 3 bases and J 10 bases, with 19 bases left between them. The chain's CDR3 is CSARPGTLARSPLHF. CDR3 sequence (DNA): TGCAGTGCTAGGCCCGGGACCCTAGCCCGATCACCCCTCCACTTT.

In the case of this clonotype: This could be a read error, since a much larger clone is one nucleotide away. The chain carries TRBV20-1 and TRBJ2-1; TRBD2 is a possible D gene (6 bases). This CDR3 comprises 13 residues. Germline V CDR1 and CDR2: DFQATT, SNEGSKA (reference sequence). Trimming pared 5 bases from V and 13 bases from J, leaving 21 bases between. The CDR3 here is CSAVAVFAETQFF. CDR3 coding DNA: TGCAGTGCTGTAGCGGTATTTGCGGAGACCCAGTTCTTC.

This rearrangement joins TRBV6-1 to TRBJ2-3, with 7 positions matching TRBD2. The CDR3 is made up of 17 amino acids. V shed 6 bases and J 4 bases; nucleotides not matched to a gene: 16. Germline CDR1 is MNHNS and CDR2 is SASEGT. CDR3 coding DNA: TGTGCCAGCAGCCGAACTGCCGCGGAGCGGGGAGCAGATACGCAGTATTTT. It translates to CASSRTAAERGADTQYF.

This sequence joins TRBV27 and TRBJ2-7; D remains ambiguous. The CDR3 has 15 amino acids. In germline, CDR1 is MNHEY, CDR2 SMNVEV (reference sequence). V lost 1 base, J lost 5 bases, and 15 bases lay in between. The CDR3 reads CASSLFGFEADEQYF. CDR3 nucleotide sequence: TGTGCCAGCAGTTTATTCGGCTTCGAGGCCGACGAGCAGTACTTC.

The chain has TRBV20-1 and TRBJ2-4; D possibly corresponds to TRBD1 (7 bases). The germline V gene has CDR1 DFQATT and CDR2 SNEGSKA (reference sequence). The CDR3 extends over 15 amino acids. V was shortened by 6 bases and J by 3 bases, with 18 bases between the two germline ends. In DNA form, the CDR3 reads TGCAGTGCCGAGGACGACCAGGGGGGCAAAAACATTCAGTACTTC. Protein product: CSAEDDQGGKNIQYF.